This is a list of T cell receptor beta chains from one sample in a study of tumor-infiltrating lymphocytes in localized non-small cell lung cancer. Data came from immunoSEQ multiplex PCR; TCRdb stores just in-frame clones and leaves some out. This table holds about 13,000 clones, roughly 72% found once. The sequenced material came from uninvolved lung tissue not adjacent to the tumor. These receptor sequences come from a human donor with non-small cell lung cancer. The CDR3 runs from the conserved cysteine through the conserved F or W. The D gene is left open where the match is weak. Clone size appears in some rows only: once, few, many, or a class for an expanded clone.

size: NA; J: TRBJ1-4; D: NA; V: TRBV2; DNA: TGTGCCAGCAGTGCAGGGATTGCTAATGAAAAACTGTTTTTT; CDR3: CASSAGIANEKLFF
size: NA; J: TRBJ2-5; D: TRBD1; V: TRBV19; DNA: TGTGCCAGTAGTCCCCCGACAGGGGGCGGTCAAGAGACCCAGTACTTC; CDR3: CASSPPTGGGQETQYF
size: NA; J: TRBJ2-3; D: NA; V: TRBV5-1; DNA: TGCGCCAGCAGCCTCGGGCGTACCGGGGATACGCAGTATTTT; CDR3: CASSLGRTGDTQYF
size: NA; J: TRBJ2-6; D: TRBD1; V: TRBV5-6; DNA: TGTGCCAGCAGCTTGGTGGGACAGGGCCGCTCTGGGGCCAACGTCCTGACTTTC; CDR3: CASSLVGQGRSGANVLTF
size: NA; J: TRBJ1-2; D: TRBD1; V: TRBV5-1; DNA: TGCGCCAGCAGCTTTATACAGGGGTATGGCTACACCTTC; CDR3: CASSFIQGYGYTF
size: few; J: TRBJ1-2; D: TRBD1; V: TRBV7-3; DNA: TGTGCCAGCAGCGAAATCACAGGGGAAGGCTACACCTTC; CDR3: CASSEITGEGYTF
size: NA; J: TRBJ1-2; D: NA; V: TRBV9; DNA: TGTGCCAGCAGCGTAGCTAACAGCCTCTATGGCTACACCTTC; CDR3: CASSVANSLYGYTF
size: NA; J: TRBJ1-2; D: NA; V: TRBV25-1; DNA: TGTGCCCTCAGGGGACCATGGGGGTCCTATGGCTACACCTTC; CDR3: CALRGPWGSYGYTF
size: once; J: TRBJ2-3; D: NA; V: TRBV6-5; DNA: TGTGCCAGCAGTTACTCTAGCGGAGCCCGCACAGATACGCAGTATTTT; CDR3: CASSYSSGARTDTQYF
size: NA; J: TRBJ2-7; D: NA; V: TRBV5-1; DNA: TGCGCCAGCAGCTCGTCCGGGACAAAAAAAGACGAGCAGTACTTC; CDR3: CASSSSGTKKDEQYF
size: NA; J: TRBJ2-5; D: NA; V: TRBV11-3; DNA: TGTGCCAGCAGCTTTAATTCGAATTGGGAAGAGACCCAGTACTTC; CDR3: CASSFNSNWEETQYF
size: NA; J: TRBJ1-2; D: NA; V: TRBV29-1; DNA: TGCAGCGTTGAAGCGGAAAACGGCTATGGCTACACCTTC; CDR3: CSVEAENGYGYTF
size: NA; J: TRBJ2-5; D: NA; V: TRBV29-1; DNA: TGCAGCGTTAGAGCAGGGGCTGGAGAGACCCAGTACTTC; CDR3: CSVRAGAGETQYF
size: NA; J: TRBJ2-2; D: TRBD2; V: TRBV7-9; DNA: TGTGCCAGCAGCCGCGGGAGTGGCACCGGGGAGCTGTTTTTT; CDR3: CASSRGSGTGELFF
size: NA; J: TRBJ2-7; D: NA; V: TRBV28; DNA: TGTGCCATCATGGGACGCTACGAGCAGTACTTC; CDR3: CAIMGRYEQYF
size: NA; J: TRBJ2-3; D: NA; V: TRBV11-3; DNA: TGTGCCAGCAACGGGGGTAGCGGAATTAGCACAGATACGCAGTATTTT; CDR3: CASNGGSGISTDTQYF
size: once; J: TRBJ2-3; D: NA; V: TRBV9; DNA: TGTGCCAGCAGCGTAGAGGGGGGAGCAGGGTCTAGCAACACAGATACGCAGTATTTT; CDR3: CASSVEGGAGSSNTDTQYF
size: NA; J: TRBJ1-3; D: TRBD1; V: TRBV5-1; DNA: TGCGCCAGCAGCGCCCAACAGGGGATGTTGGGAAACACCATATATTTT; CDR3: CASSAQQGMLGNTIYF
size: NA; J: TRBJ1-5; D: NA; V: TRBV6-6; DNA: TGTGCCAGCAGCGAGTCGGCGCTGAGCAATCAGCCCCAGCATTTT; CDR3: CASSESALSNQPQHF
size: NA; J: TRBJ2-3; D: NA; V: TRBV27; DNA: TGTGCCAGCACCAGCGCAGGAACCACAGATACGCAGTATTTT; CDR3: CASTSAGTTDTQYF
size: NA; J: TRBJ2-2; D: NA; V: TRBV6-5; DNA: TGTGCCAGCTCTAAGACCCCGGATATGGACGGGGAGCTGTTTTTT; CDR3: CASSKTPDMDGELFF
size: few; J: TRBJ2-1; D: NA; V: TRBV6-5; DNA: TGTGCCAGCAGCCCCGACCTAGACTCCTACAATGAGCAGTTCTTC; CDR3: CASSPDLDSYNEQFF
size: NA; J: TRBJ1-2; D: NA; V: TRBV7-2; DNA: TGTGCCAGCAGCTTAGCAGGGTCAGGGGGCTACACCTTC; CDR3: CASSLAGSGGYTF
size: few; J: TRBJ1-4; D: TRBD1; V: TRBV9; DNA: TGTGCCAGCAGCTCAGACAGGGTAGCAACTAATGAAAAACTGTTTTTT; CDR3: CASSSDRVATNEKLFF
size: NA; J: TRBJ2-7; D: NA; V: TRBV7-8; DNA: TGTGCCAGCAGCGTATACAGGGCTCCCTCCTACGAGCAGTACTTC; CDR3: CASSVYRAPSYEQYF
size: NA; J: TRBJ2-7; D: NA; V: TRBV19; DNA: TGTGCCAGTAGTCCGGGGACTGAGGCCCCCTGGTACGAGCAGTACTTC; CDR3: CASSPGTEAPWYEQYF
size: NA; J: TRBJ2-2; D: TRBD1; V: TRBV2; DNA: TGTGCCAGCAGTGAAGCCAGGACAGGTACCGGGGAGCTGTTTTTT; CDR3: CASSEARTGTGELFF
size: few; J: TRBJ1-2; D: NA; V: TRBV20-1; DNA: TGCAGTCTTTCCGGGACACTCTCCCACACCTTC; CDR3: CSLSGTLSHTF
size: NA; J: TRBJ2-2; D: NA; V: TRBV30; DNA: TGTGCCTGGAGTATCGGCCGGCGTGGGGAGCTGTTTTTT; CDR3: CAWSIGRRGELFF
size: NA; J: TRBJ1-2; D: NA; V: TRBV28; DNA: TGTGCCAGCAGTTTAGGGTTGGGGAACTATGGCTACACCTTC; CDR3: CASSLGLGNYGYTF
size: once; J: TRBJ2-3; D: TRBD2; V: TRBV5-6; DNA: TGTGCCAGCAGCTTGGTGGGGACTAGCGGGGGGGCGTGGGAAGATACGCAGTATTTT; CDR3: CASSLVGTSGGAWEDTQYF
size: NA; J: TRBJ1-5; D: TRBD1; V: TRBV2; DNA: TGTGCCAGCAGTGAGGGGGACAGGGGATACCAGCCCCAGCATTTT; CDR3: CASSEGDRGYQPQHF
size: NA; J: TRBJ2-5; D: TRBD1; V: TRBV19; DNA: TGTGCCAGTAGTCTAGCCGGGACAGGGGGACAAGAGACCCAGTACTTC; CDR3: CASSLAGTGGQETQYF
size: NA; J: TRBJ2-5; D: NA; V: TRBV19; DNA: TGTGCCAGTAGACCCGGTGGCAGCGCCGAAGAGACCCAGTACTTC; CDR3: CASRPGGSAEETQYF
size: NA; J: TRBJ1-1; D: NA; V: TRBV6-5; DNA: TGTGCCAGCAGCCCAGGGGCAGGAGCTTTCTTT; CDR3: CASSPGAGAFF
size: NA; J: TRBJ2-1; D: TRBD1; V: TRBV6-5; DNA: TGTGCCAGCAGGAGGGACAGGGACCTCTACAATGAGCAGTTCTTC; CDR3: CASRRDRDLYNEQFF
size: NA; J: TRBJ2-3; D: TRBD2; V: TRBV5-6; DNA: TGTGCCAGCAGCTCCAAGGGGCTAGCGGGCGGCCGGGGTACGCAGTATTTT; CDR3: CASSSKGLAGGRGTQYF
size: NA; J: TRBJ2-6; D: NA; V: TRBV30; DNA: TGTGCCTGGAGCTCCTTTGTGGGAGCGGGGGCCAACGTCCTGACTTTC; CDR3: CAWSSFVGAGANVLTF
size: NA; J: TRBJ1-2; D: NA; V: TRBV2; DNA: TGTGCCAGTGGAAAGGCCTATGGCTACACCTTC; CDR3: CASGKAYGYTF
size: NA; J: TRBJ1-1; D: NA; V: TRBV7-9; DNA: TGTGCCAGCAGCTTGGTGGCTTCGAACACTGAAGCTTTCTTT; CDR3: CASSLVASNTEAFF
size: NA; J: TRBJ2-6; D: NA; V: TRBV28; DNA: TGTGCCAGCAGTTTAATGGGCTCTGGGGCCAACGTCCTGACTTTC; CDR3: CASSLMGSGANVLTF
size: NA; J: TRBJ1-5; D: NA; V: TRBV4-1; DNA: TGCGCCAGCAGCCAAGACGCAGGACAGAACTTCAATCAGCCCCAGCATTTT; CDR3: CASSQDAGQNFNQPQHF
size: NA; J: TRBJ2-1; D: TRBD2; V: TRBV7-7; DNA: TGTGCTAGCAGCCGAGCGGGAGTTTTTAATGAGCAGTTCTTC; CDR3: CASSRAGVFNEQFF
size: NA; J: TRBJ2-1; D: NA; V: TRBV6-1; DNA: TGTGCCAGCAGTGCAATATCCGGGCAAAACTACAATGAGCAGTTCTTC; CDR3: CASSAISGQNYNEQFF
size: few; J: TRBJ2-3; D: NA; V: TRBV5-1; DNA: TGCGCCAGCAGCTTGTCCCTTTCCACAGATACGCAGTATTTT; CDR3: CASSLSLSTDTQYF
size: NA; J: TRBJ2-7; D: TRBD2; V: TRBV2; DNA: TGTGCCAGCAAGAAGGCTAGCGGGAGGGCGGGCGAGCAGTACTTC; CDR3: CASKKASGRAGEQYF
size: NA; J: TRBJ2-7; D: NA; V: TRBV5-1; DNA: TGCGCCAGCAGCCTTGGGTCCGGACAGCCCTACGAGCAGTACTTC; CDR3: CASSLGSGQPYEQYF
size: NA; J: TRBJ2-3; D: NA; V: TRBV5-1; DNA: TGCGCCAGCAGCCTGGGGAGCACCAGGGCAGATACGCAGTATTTT; CDR3: CASSLGSTRADTQYF
size: few; J: TRBJ1-2; D: NA; V: TRBV5-1; DNA: TGCGCCAGCAGCTGGGGTAAGGGCGGTGACTATGGCTACACCTTC; CDR3: CASSWGKGGDYGYTF
size: NA; J: TRBJ2-7; D: TRBD2; V: TRBV7-2; DNA: TGTGCCAGCAGCTTCGGAAGCGGGAGGGACTACGAGCAGTACTTC; CDR3: CASSFGSGRDYEQYF
size: NA; J: TRBJ2-3; D: NA; V: TRBV2; DNA: TGTGCCAGCAGTGTTAAGGGAGCGGGCCTAACAGATACGCAGTATTTT; CDR3: CASSVKGAGLTDTQYF
size: once; J: TRBJ2-1; D: NA; V: TRBV27; DNA: TGTGCCAGCAGCCCGATAGGGGGTATTTACAATGAGCAGTTCTTC; CDR3: CASSPIGGIYNEQFF
size: NA; J: TRBJ2-5; D: TRBD1; V: TRBV7-3; DNA: TGTGCCAGCAGCCCCACAGGGGTCGGAGAGACCCAGTACTTC; CDR3: CASSPTGVGETQYF
size: NA; J: TRBJ2-3; D: NA; V: TRBV5-1; DNA: TGCGCCAGCAGCGACCCAGACATTTTCACAGATACGCAGTATTTT; CDR3: CASSDPDIFTDTQYF
size: once; J: TRBJ2-3; D: NA; V: TRBV6-5; DNA: TGTGCCAGCAGGGGGATCAAGGCGCAGTATTTT; CDR3: CASRGIKAQYF